A single sample gave rise to the 2 T cell receptor beta chains below, sequenced in a study of blood T cell repertoires in COVID-19 (dated by TCRdb to about 2020). The method was the immunoSEQ multiplex PCR assay. Not all clones reach the TCRdb copy of this immuneACCESS table, which keeps in-frame sequences only. Checked studies attribute under half of the gap to unresolved V genes and leave the rest unexplained. Here the sample has under 250,000 clones; 87% occur a single time. Roughly a tenth of the sample is in the top ten clones. Sequenced sample: PBMCs or T cells enriched from blood (not recorded which). The source is a man aged 25 to 45 who had recovered from COVID-19.

The chain carries TRBV3-1 (or the pseudogene TRBV3-2) and TRBJ1-3; the D gene is possibly TRBD1 (6 bases). V was trimmed by 4 bases and J by 0 bases, leaving 13 bases between them. Germline lookup yields CDR1 LGHDT and CDR2 YNNKEL (reference sequence). This CDR3 has 16 residues. The CDR3 sequence: CASSRTTGSSGNTIYF. For the CDR3, the DNA is TGTGCCAGCAGCCGCACGACAGGTAGCTCTGGAAACACCATATATTTT.

This clone was counted once. The chain uses TRBV27 and TRBJ1-5; the D gene is possibly TRBD1 (6 bases). V was clipped by 2 bases and J by 3 bases, with 11 bases between them. From germline, CDR1 is MNHEY and CDR2 SMNVEV (reference sequence). This CDR3 is 15 amino acids long. The CDR3 nucleotides are TGTGCCAGCAGTTTAGTTGGACAGATCAATCAGCCCCAGCATTTT. Its protein product is CASSLVGQINQPQHF.